The present T cell receptor (beta chain) was sequenced within a study of T cells after yellow fever vaccination (dated by TCRdb to the late 2010s). Background on the whole study: The SMART-Seq v4 Ultra Low Input RNA kit was used to prepare libraries from fractions with low cell numbers. The cohort comprised two healthy male donors, one aged 18 to 30 and one aged 30 to 40 years. To follow T-cell clones before and after primary and booster YFV17D yellow fever vaccination, bulk TCR alpha and beta repertoires were sequenced over time. Blood samples were taken at several timepoints before and after primary and secondary immunization, and bulk PBMC replicates and cell subsets were isolated. Here is what the overall study found, with its caveats: Most clones expanded after primary vaccination were re-detected after the booster (around 96% of CD4 and around 86% of CD8), suggesting broad memory maintenance. Compared with the primary T-cell response, the secondary T-cell response was weaker but faster, peaking on day 5 rather than day 15. Computational filtering was required because FACS-sorted repertoires could contain abundant contaminating clonotypes from the bulk population. A small fraction of clonotypes showed up in both the CD4 and CD8 compartments, probably as a result of convergent recombination. The study included only two donors, which limits how far the findings can be generalized.

The treatment or condition tag for this specimen amounts to: live attenuated yellow fever vaccine strain. PBMCs were isolated from peripheral blood using a standard Ficoll-Paque protocol. CD4 and CD8 T-cell fractions were isolated with Dynabeads CD4 and CD8 positive selection kits. RNA was extracted with TriZol from bulk PBMCs, CD4 and CD8 fractions, and dextramer-positive and dextramer-negative fractions. This clonotype was counted only a few times. Its antigen has not been determined. No clone much larger than this one lies a single base away; base qualities are absent. The germline V gene specifies SGDLS as CDR1 and YYNGEE as CDR2. The CDR3 spans 16 residues, from the cysteine through the phenylalanine. Only the CDR3 DNA stays, 48 bases, in frame from base 1. V ends up 0 bases short and J 5 bases short, with an unmatched junction base count of 10. Instrument used: Illumina NovaSeq 6000. TCR cDNA was made using 5'RACE template switching, a step that added a universal primer site and unique molecular identifiers. Priming of cDNA synthesis was performed from both the TCR alpha and TCR beta constant segments. Library amplification involved two PCR steps, and the second step added sample barcodes and sequencing adapters. Sequencing of libraries was performed on Illumina HiSeq 2500 (2x100 bp) or NovaSeq (2x150 bp). In the authors' own workflow: MIGEC handled demultiplexing of reads and collapsing into UMI consensus sequences, while MiXCR performed V(D)J alignment. Using edgeR on replicate PBMC samples, clonotypes were called vaccine-responding if FDR was below 0.01 and the log2 fold change was above 5 up to day 15. Each bulk clonotype was labeled CD4 or CD8 based on which sequenced repertoire, CD4 or CD8, contained the clonotype at higher abundance. TCRdb trimmed public reads at Q25 via fastp, called clones via MiXCR and kept in-frame beta chains. Each entry merges the rows of one CDR3 protein and shows their most common DNA and genes. TCRdb, rather than the study authors, made the V and J calls. The table for this sample lists a few hundred thousand distinct CDR3 sequences; 8.5% to 10% of them were counted only once. About 3.7% of the sample comes from the top ten.

The receptor's source is a man aged 18 to 29 who received the YFV17D yellow fever vaccine. This material consisted of CD4+ T cells sorted from PBMCs, taken 5 days after the yellow fever booster vaccination. The rearrangement joined TRBV9 to TRBJ2-5, with 7 bases matching TRBD2. The DNA sequence is as follows: TGTGCCAGCAGCGTAGCGAGCGGGGACCGGTTGGAGACCCAGTACTTC. Translated, it reads CASSVASGDRLETQYF. The full variable domain, completed from the reference TRBV9 and TRBJ2-5 proteins outside the CDR3, reads DSGVTQTPKHLITATGQRVTLRCSPRSGDLSVYWYQQSLDQGLQFLIQYYNGEERAKGNILERFSAQQFPDLHSELNLSSLELGDSALYFCASSVASGDRLETQYFGPGTRLLVL.